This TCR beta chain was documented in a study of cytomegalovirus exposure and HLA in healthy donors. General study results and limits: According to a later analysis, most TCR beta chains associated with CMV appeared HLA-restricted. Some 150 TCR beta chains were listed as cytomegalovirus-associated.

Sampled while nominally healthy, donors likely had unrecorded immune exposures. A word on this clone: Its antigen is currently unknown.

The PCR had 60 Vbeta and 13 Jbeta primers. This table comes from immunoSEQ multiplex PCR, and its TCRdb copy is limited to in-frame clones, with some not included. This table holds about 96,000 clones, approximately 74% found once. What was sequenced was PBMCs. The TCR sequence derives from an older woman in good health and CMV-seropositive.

CDR3 residues: CASSDGRGLAKNIQYF. The CDR3 DNA is TGTGCCAGCAGCGACGGGCGGGGATTAGCCAAAAACATTCAGTACTTC. This rearrangement joins TRBV9 to TRBJ2-4; D possibly corresponds to TRBD2 (6 bases). Trimming shortened V by 3 bases and J by 0 bases, and 13 bases separated the two germline ends. This CDR3 spans 16 amino acids. The germline V gene has CDR1 SGDLS and CDR2 YYNGEE.